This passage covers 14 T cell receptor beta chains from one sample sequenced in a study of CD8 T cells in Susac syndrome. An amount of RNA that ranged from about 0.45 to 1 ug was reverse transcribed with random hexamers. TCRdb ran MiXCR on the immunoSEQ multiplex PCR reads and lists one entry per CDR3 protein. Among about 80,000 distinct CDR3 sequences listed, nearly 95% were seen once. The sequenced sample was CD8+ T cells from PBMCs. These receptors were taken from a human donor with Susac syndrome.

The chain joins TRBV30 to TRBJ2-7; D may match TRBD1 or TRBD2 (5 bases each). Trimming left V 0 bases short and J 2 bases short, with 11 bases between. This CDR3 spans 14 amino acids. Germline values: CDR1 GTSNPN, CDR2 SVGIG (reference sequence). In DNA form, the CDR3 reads TGTGCCTGGAGTGTAGGGACGCTGGCCTACGAGCAGTACTTC. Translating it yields CAWSVGTLAYEQYF. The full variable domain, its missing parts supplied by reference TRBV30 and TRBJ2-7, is SQTIHQWPATLVQPVGSPLSLECTVEGTSNPNLYWYRQAAGRGLQLLFYSVGIGQISSEVPQNLSASRPQDRQFILSSKKLLLSDSGFYLCAWSVGTLAYEQYFGPGTRLTVT.

The CDR3 DNA reads as TGTGCCAGCAGCTTCTACGACTTGAACACTGAAGCTTTCTTT. It codes for CASSFYDLNTEAFF. This rearrangement joins TRBV13 to TRBJ1-1; D gene uncertain. The CDR3 sequence is 14 residues long. Trimming removed 3 bases from V and 0 bases from J, with 8 bases in between. Germline lookup yields CDR1 PRHDT and CDR2 FYEKMQ (reference sequence).

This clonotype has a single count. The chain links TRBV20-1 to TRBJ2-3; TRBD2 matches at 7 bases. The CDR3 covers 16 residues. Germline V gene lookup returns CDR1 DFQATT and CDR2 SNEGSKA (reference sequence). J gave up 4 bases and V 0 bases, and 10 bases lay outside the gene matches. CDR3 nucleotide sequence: TGCAGTGCTAGAGATCTAGTGGCGGGAGTGGCAGATACGCAGTATTTT. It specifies CSARDLVAGVADTQYF.

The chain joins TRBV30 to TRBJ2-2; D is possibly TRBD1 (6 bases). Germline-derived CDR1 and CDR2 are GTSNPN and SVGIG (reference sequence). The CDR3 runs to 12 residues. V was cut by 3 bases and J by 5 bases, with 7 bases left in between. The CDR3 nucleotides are TGTGCCTGGAGAACAGGGACCGGGGAGCTGTTTTTT. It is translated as CAWRTGTGELFF.

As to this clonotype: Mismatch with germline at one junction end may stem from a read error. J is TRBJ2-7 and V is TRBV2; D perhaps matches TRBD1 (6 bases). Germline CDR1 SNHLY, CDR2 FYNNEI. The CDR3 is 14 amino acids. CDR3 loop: CASREAGTRYEQYF. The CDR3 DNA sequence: TGTGCCAGCAGAGAAGCCGGGACACGATACGAGCAGTACTTC. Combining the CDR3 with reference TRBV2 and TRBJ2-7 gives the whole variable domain EPEVTQTPSHQVTQMGQEVILRCVPISNHLYFYWYRQILGQKVEFLVSFYNNEISEKSEIFDDQFSVERPDGSNFTLKIRSTKLEDSAMYFCASREAGTRYEQYFGPGTRLTVT.

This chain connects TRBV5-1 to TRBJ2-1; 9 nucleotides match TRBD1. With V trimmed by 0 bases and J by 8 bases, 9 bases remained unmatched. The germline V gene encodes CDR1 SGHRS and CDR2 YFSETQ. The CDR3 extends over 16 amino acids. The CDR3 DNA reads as TGCGCCAGCAGCTTGGCGGGGGACAGGGACATGGATGAGCAGTTCTTC. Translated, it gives CASSLAGDRDMDEQFF.

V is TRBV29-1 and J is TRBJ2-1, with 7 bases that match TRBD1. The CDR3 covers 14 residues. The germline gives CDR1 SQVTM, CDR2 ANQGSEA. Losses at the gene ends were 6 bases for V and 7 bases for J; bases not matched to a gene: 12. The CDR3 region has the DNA TGCAGCGTGAGAGGGGGCTATCAGGAGAATGAGCAGTTCTTC. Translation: CSVRGGYQENEQFF.

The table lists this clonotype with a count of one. In DNA, the CDR3 is TGCGCCAGCAGTACGACAGGGAGGAGAAACATTCAGTACTTC. Its protein is CASSTTGRRNIQYF. The gene calls are TRBV5-1 and TRBJ2-4, with D possibly being TRBD1 (7 bases). Germline assignment: CDR1 SGHRS and CDR2 YFSETQ. The germline V and J ends were trimmed by 5 bases and 6 bases, with 15 bases remaining between them. The CDR3 extends over 14 amino acids.

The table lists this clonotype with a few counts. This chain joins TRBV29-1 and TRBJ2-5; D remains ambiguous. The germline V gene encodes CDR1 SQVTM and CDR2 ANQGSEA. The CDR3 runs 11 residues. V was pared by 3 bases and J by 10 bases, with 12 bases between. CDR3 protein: CSVEGRVGQYF. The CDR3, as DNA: TGCAGCGTTGAGGGCAGAGTGGGCCAGTACTTC.

CDR3 DNA sequence: TGTGCCAGCAGCCTCCTGACAGGGGTTGATCGAGAGACCCAGTACTTC. Its protein product is CASSLLTGVDRETQYF. V and J are TRBV6-2 or TRBV6-3 and TRBJ2-5; 8 bases map to TRBD1. V gave up 6 bases and J gave up 4 bases; unmatched junction bases: 13. The CDR3 is made up of 16 amino acids. Germline CDR1 and CDR2: MNHEY and SVGEGT.

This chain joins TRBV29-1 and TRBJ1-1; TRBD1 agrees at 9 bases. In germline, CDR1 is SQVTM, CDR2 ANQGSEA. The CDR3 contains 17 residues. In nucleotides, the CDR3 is TGCAGTTACAGAGACGACAGGGGGAACCGGCTGAACACTGAAGCTTTCTTT. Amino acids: CSYRDDRGNRLNTEAFF.

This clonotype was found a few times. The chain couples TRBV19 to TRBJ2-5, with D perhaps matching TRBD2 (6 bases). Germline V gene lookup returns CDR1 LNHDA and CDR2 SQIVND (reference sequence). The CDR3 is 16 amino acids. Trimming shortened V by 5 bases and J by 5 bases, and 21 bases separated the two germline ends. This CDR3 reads CASSLDGGFGSETQYF. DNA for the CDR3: TGTGCCAGTAGTCTGGATGGAGGGTTTGGATCTGAGACCCAGTACTTC.

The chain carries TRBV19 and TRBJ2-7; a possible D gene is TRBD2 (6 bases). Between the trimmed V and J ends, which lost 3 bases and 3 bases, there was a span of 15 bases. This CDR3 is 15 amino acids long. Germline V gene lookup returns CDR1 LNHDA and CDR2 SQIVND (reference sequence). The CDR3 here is CASSILTVEGYEQYF. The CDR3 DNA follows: TGTGCCAGTAGTATTCTGACAGTGGAGGGCTACGAGCAGTACTTC.

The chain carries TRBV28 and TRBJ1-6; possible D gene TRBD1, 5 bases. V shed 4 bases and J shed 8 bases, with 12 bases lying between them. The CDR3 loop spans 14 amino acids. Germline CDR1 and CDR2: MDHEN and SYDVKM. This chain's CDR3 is CASSSGGMDSPLHF. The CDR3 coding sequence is TGTGCCAGCAGTTCCGGGGGAATGGATTCACCCCTCCACTTT. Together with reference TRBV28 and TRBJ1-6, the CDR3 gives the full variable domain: DVKVTQSSRYLVKRTGEKVFLECVQDMDHENMFWYRQDPGLGLRLIYFSYDVKMKEKGDIPEGYSVSREKKERFSLILESASTNQTSMYLCASSSGGMDSPLHFGNGTRLTVT.